The T cell receptor (beta chain) under discussion was sequenced for a study of OX40 agonist ivuxolimab in advanced cancers. Study at large: Three patients had partial responses: one hepatocellular carcinoma, two cutaneous melanoma.

This table comes from immunoSEQ multiplex PCR, and its TCRdb copy is limited to in-frame clones, with some not included. The data hold nearly 70,000 clones, with over 75% observed a single time. CDR1 KGHSH and CDR2 LQKENI come from the germline V gene. The junction had 8 bases not matched to a gene; V was cut back by 3 bases and J by 0 bases. The CDR3 loop spans 18 amino acids. The sample in question was CD4+ or CD8+ T cells sorted from blood, obtained in a trial of the OX40 agonist ivuxolimab. The V gene is TRBV18, the J gene TRBJ1-3; TRBD1 matches 10 bases. This TCR came from an adult with an advanced solid tumor such as melanoma, head and neck, liver or kidney cancer. CDR3 in amino acids: CASSPLTGQGFSGNTIYF. CDR3 sequence (DNA): TGTGCCAGCTCACCTCTTACGGGACAGGGGTTCTCTGGAAACACCATATATTTT. The full variable domain, with the rest looked up from reference TRBV18 and TRBJ1-3, is NAGVMQNPRHLVRRRGQEARLRCSPMKGHSHVYWYRQLPEEGLKFMVYLQKENIIDESGMPKERFSAEFPKEGPSILRIQQVVRGDSAAYFCASSPLTGQGFSGNTIYFGEGSWLTVV.